This T cell receptor (beta chain) was documented in a study of cytomegalovirus exposure and HLA in healthy donors. To note about this clone: Its specificity is not known.

A multiplex PCR was run with 60 Vbeta primers and 13 Jbeta primers. Original processing methods: A later analysis tallied roughly 77 million unique TCR beta chains, about 12 million of them shared. Method: immunoSEQ multiplex PCR; TCRdb's copy keeps in-frame clones and lacks some. V and J calls and clone size are as listed in that table; D and trimming were resolved from the DNA. The table shows around 130,000 clones, with 83% occurring only once. Whole-study results and caveats: Available immune exposure information was restricted to CMV serostatus only.

V gave up 6 bases and J gave up 3 bases; unmatched junction bases: 11. Germline loops: CDR1 MNHEY, CDR2 SVGAGI. This CDR3 has 15 amino acids. The source material was PBMCs. The sequence was obtained from a girl aged 2 to 10 in good health and CMV-seronegative. The chain uses TRBV6-5 and TRBJ2-7; 7 bases are shared with TRBD1. CDR3 sequence: CASRPTGAFYYEQYF. The CDR3 bases are TGTGCCAGCAGACCAACAGGGGCATTTTACTACGAGCAGTACTTC.